This T cell receptor (beta chain) was found in a study of neurological immune-mediated disorders. TCRdb re-called the 5' RACE reads through MiXCR, storing one row per CDR3 protein. Here the sample spans fewer than 65,000 distinct CDR3 sequences, 10% being singletons. Between the trimmed V and J ends, which lost 7 bases and 4 bases, there was a span of 14 bases. The CDR3 totals 15 residues. This clonotype was counted many times. Its antigen is unknown. Findings of the study overall: The absence of any CDR3 amino acid sequence shared by expanded clones across subjects suggests that repertoires were private in all groups.

The V call is TRBV12-3 or TRBV12-4, the J call TRBJ1-6; D possibly corresponds to TRBD1 (5 bases). The sample consisted of PBMCs. The source of this sequence is a man between 65 and 80 years old with HTLV-1-associated myelopathy (HAM/TSP). CDR3 sequence (DNA): TGTGCCAGCAAGTTTGGGACGGTGTATAATTCACCCCTCCACTTT. Translated, it gives CASKFGTVYNSPLHF.